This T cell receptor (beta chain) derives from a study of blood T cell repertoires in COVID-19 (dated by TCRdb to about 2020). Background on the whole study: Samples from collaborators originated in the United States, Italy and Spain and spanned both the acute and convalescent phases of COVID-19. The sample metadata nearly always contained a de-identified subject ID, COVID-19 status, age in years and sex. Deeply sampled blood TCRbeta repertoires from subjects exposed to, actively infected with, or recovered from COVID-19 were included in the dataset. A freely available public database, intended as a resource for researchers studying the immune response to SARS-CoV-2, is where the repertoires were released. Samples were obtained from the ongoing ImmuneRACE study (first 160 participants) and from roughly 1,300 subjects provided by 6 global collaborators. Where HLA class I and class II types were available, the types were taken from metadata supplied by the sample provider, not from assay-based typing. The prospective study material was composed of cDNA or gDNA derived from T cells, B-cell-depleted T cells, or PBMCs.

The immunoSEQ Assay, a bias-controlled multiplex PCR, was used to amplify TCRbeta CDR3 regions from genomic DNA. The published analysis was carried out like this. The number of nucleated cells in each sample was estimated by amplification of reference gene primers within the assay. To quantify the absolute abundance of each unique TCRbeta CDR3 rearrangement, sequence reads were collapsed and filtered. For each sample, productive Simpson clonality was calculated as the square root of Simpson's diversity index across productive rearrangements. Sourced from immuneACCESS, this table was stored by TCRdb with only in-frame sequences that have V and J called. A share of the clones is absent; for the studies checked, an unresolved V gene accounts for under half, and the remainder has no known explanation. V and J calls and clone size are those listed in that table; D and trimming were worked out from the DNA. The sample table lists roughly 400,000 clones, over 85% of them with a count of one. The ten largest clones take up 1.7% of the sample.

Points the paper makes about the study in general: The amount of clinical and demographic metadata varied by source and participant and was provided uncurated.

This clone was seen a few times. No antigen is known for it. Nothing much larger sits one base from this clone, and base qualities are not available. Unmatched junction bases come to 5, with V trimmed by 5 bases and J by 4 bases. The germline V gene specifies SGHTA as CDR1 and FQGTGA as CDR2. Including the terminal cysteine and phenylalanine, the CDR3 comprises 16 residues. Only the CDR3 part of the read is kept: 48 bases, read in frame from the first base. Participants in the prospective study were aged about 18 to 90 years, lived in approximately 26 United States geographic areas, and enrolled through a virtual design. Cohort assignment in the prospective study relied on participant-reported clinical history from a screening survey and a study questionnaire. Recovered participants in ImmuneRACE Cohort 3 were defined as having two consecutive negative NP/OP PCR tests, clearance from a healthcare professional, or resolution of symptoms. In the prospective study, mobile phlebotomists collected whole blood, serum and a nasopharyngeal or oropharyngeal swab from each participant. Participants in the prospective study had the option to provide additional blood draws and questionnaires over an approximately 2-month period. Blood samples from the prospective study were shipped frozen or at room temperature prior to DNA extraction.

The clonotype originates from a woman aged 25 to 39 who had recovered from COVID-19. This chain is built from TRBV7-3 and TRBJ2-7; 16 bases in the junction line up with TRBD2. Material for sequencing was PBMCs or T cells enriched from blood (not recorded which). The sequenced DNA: TGTGCCAGCAGCCCCGGGACTAGCGGGGGGGCTTACGAGCAGTACTTC. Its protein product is CASSPGTSGGAYEQYF.